The T cell receptor beta chain described here comes from a study of blood T cell repertoires in COVID-19. Authors' methods: Estimation of nucleated cell counts relied on the amplification of reference gene primers. The assay was immunoSEQ multiplex PCR, and TCRdb's table has in-frame clones only and misses some. V and J calls and clone size follow that table, whereas D and trimming were derived from the DNA. The sample holds approximately 120,000 clones, around 83% seen once. The junction had 8 bases not matched to a gene; V was cut back by 4 bases and J by 7 bases. This CDR3 is built from 14 residues. Germline CDR1 is LGHDT and CDR2 is YNNKEL (reference sequence).

J is TRBJ2-5 and V is TRBV3-1 (or the pseudogene TRBV3-2); TRBD2 matches at 8 bases. This receptor was obtained from a young man who had recovered from COVID-19. The sequenced sample consisted of PBMCs or T cells enriched from blood (not recorded which). This CDR3 is CASSLAREGGTQYF. The DNA of the CDR3 is TGTGCCAGCAGCCTGGCCCGGGAGGGAGGGACCCAGTACTTC.